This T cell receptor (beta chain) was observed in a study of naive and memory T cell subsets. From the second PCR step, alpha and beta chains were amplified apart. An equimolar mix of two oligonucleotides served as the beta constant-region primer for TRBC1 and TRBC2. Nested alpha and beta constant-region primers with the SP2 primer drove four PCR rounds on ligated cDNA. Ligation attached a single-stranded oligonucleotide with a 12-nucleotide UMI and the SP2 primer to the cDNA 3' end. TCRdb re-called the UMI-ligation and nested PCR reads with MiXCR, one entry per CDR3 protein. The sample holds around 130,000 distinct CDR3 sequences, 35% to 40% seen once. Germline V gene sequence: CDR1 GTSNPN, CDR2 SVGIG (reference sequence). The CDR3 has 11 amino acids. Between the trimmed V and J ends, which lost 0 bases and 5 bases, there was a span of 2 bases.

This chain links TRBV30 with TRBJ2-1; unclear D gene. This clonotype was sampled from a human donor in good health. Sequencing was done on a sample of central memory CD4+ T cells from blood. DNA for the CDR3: TGTGCCTGGAGTGTTAACAATGAGCAGTTCTTC. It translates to CAWSVNNEQFF.